The clone carrying this T cell receptor (beta chain) was seen ten or more times. These data are taken from a study of human T cells and chemical hapten exposure. Described time point: patch test 1, 2 weeks after DPC sensitization. Described treatment: therapeutic diphenylcyclopropenone sensitization with weekly scalp DPC. The CDR3 runs 14 residues. V was shortened by 4 bases and J by 7 bases, with 16 bases between the two germline ends. CDR1 GTSNPN and CDR2 SVGIG come from the germline V gene (reference sequence). The library gave individual cDNA molecules unique molecular identifiers. Methods used by the authors: The median was roughly 95,000 TCRs per sample, ranging roughly 23,224 to 690,600. MiXCR, run by TCRdb on the RACE reads, gives a single entry per CDR3 protein. TCRdb's processing, not the study's, gives the V and J calls here. The table includes roughly 160,000 distinct CDR3 sequences, approximately 15% detected once.

The source material was whole blood, sampled in connection with sensitization to the hapten diphenylcyclopropenone (DPC). This TCR was recovered from a young woman with alopecia areata. Some clones in this sample may be carry-over from other donors' samples. The genes are TRBV30 and TRBJ1-4; no reliable D call. CDR3 DNA: TGTGCCTGGACTTCTCCGGCCAGGATTGAAAAACTGTTTTTT. It yields the protein CAWTSPARIEKLFF. The variable domain in full, completed from reference TRBV30 and TRBJ1-4, reads SQTIHQWPATLVQPVGSPLSLECTVEGTSNPNLYWYRQAAGRGLQLLFYSVGIGQISSEVPQNLSASRPQDRQFILSSKKLLLSDSGFYLCAWTSPARIEKLFFGSGTQLSVL.